In its sample, the clone carrying this T cell receptor (beta chain) was seen a few times. Blood genomic DNA input for TRB amplification was 250-500 ng. These data originate in a study of T and B cells in COVID-19 patients. The germline CDR1 and CDR2 sequences are MDHEN and SYDVKM. With 10 bases removed from V and 8 bases from J, the gap between germline ends came to 20 bases. The CDR3 consists of 13 residues. BIOMED2 TRB-A/B primer pools were used in multiplex TRB PCR. In TCRdb, the multiplex PCR reads were re-called with MiXCR into one record per CDR3 protein. The repertoire holds several thousand distinct CDR3 sequences, with about 28% as singletons.

The sequence came from a human donor who had recovered from COVID-19. The chain has TRBV28 and TRBJ1-2, with D possibly matching TRBD1 (6 bases). Sequenced material: blood. CDR3 in amino acids: CATPRGGEEGYTF. The CDR3 DNA follows: TGTGCCACCCCCAGAGGGGGTGAGGAAGGCTACACCTTC.